The next 5 T cell receptor beta chains were all read from a single sample in a study of blood T cell repertoires in COVID-19. The table came from immunoSEQ multiplex PCR; TCRdb's copy has only in-frame clones and leaves some out. There are some 490,000 clones in the sample; more than 85% occur only once, and around 8% lies in the top ten. Sample: PBMCs or T cells enriched from blood (not recorded which). These receptor sequences come from an older woman who had recovered from COVID-19.

The chain uses TRBV27 and TRBJ2-3, with D tentatively TRBD1 (6 bases). This CDR3 region has 15 residues. In germline, CDR1 is MNHEY, CDR2 SMNVEV (reference sequence). V was trimmed by 8 bases and J by 0 bases, leaving 15 bases between them. This chain's CDR3 is CASFKMGASTDTQYF. The CDR3 DNA is TGTGCCAGCTTTAAAATGGGGGCTAGCACAGATACGCAGTATTTT.

This rearrangement joins TRBV7-8 to TRBJ2-1; TRBD2 matches at 15 bases. V lost 5 bases and J lost 9; bases outside the gene matches: 14. The germline V gene has CDR1 SGHVS and CDR2 FQNEAQ. The length of the CDR3 is 18 residues. CDR3 nucleotides: TGTGCCAGCAGCGTGGGACTAGCGGGGGGATTTGGGGGAGGTGAGCAGTTCTTC. This sequence encodes CASSVGLAGGFGGGEQFF. The complete variable domain, with remaining parts taken from reference TRBV7-8 and TRBJ2-1, reads GAGVSQSPRYKVAKRGQDVALRCDPISGHVSLFWYQQALGQGPEFLTYFQNEAQLDKSGLPSDRFFAERPEGSVSTLKIQRTQQEDSAVYLCASSVGLAGGFGGGEQFFGPGTRLTVL.

This chain connects TRBV7-2 to TRBJ1-5; the match to TRBD1 covers 8 bases. Germline CDR1 and CDR2: SGHTA and FQGNSA. CDR3 length equals 15 residues. Trimming cost V 5 bases and J 4 bases; bases outside gene matches: 7. CDR3 sequence: CASSADRGGNQPQHF. The CDR3 nucleotides read TGTGCCAGCAGCGCCGACAGGGGCGGAAATCAGCCCCAGCATTTT.

The V call is TRBV12-5, the J call TRBJ1-4; 9 positions agree with TRBD1. Germline values: CDR1 LGHNT, CDR2 FRNRAP. The CDR3 totals 19 residues. Trimming at V came to 1 base and at J to 7 bases, leaving 16 bases not matched to a gene. The CDR3 here is CASGLAGWVGQGRSEKLFF. CDR3 nucleotides: TGTGCTAGTGGTTTGGCCGGATGGGTGGGACAGGGACGTAGTGAAAAACTGTTTTTT.

The chain combines TRBV6-1 with TRBJ1-1, with D tentatively TRBD1 (5 bases). The ends were cut back, 1 base at V and 3 bases at J, with 12 bases in the middle. CDR1 and CDR2 (germline): MNHNS, SASEGT. The CDR3 length is 15 residues. The CDR3, as DNA: TGTGCCAGCAGTGAAGGGGGGGGTGGGCACACTGAAGCTTTCTTT. Its translation: CASSEGGGGHTEAFF.